This T cell receptor (beta chain) was obtained from a study of blood T cells in healthy people across ages. The authors ran a second PCR of about 7 to 11 cycles using a sample-barcoded 5' primer and a J-beta primer mix. TCRdb redid the calling of the 5' RACE reads with MiXCR, one entry per CDR3 protein. In the table there are about 730,000 distinct CDR3 sequences, about 42% of which are singletons. Germline V gene data show CDR1 as DFQATT and CDR2 as SNEGSKA (reference sequence). The ends lost 5 bases at V and 4 bases at J; junction bases unmatched: 5. This CDR3 has 14 residues. The chain combines TRBV20-1 with TRBJ2-2; 9 nucleotides align to TRBD2. The sequenced sample consisted of blood. This receptor was taken from a woman in her sixties or seventies in good health. In DNA, the CDR3 is TGCAGTGCTCTGGGACTAGCTGGCACCGGGGAGCTGTTTTTT. This gives the protein CSALGLAGTGELFF.